These 13 T cell receptor beta chains came from one sample sequenced in a study of molecular identifiers for immune sequencing clone quantification. In TCRdb, the PCR reads were re-called with MiXCR into one record per CDR3 protein. The data hold about half a million distinct CDR3 sequences, with 20% to 25% observed a single time. The source material was naive CD8+ T cells from blood, with Jurkat cell RNA spiked in. Subset given: FACS-sorted CD8+CD4-CCR7+CD45RA+ naive T cells. Receptors were obtained from a human donor in good health. Some libraries in this study had Jurkat cell RNA spiked in.

This clonotype occurred many times. The chain couples TRBV27 to TRBJ2-7; D may be TRBD1 (6 bases). With 6 bases removed from V and 3 bases from J, the gap between germline ends came to 9 bases. The CDR3 spans 12 residues. Germline assignment: CDR1 MNHEY and CDR2 SMNVEV (reference sequence). The CDR3 region has the DNA TGTGCCAGCAGCCTGACAGGCTACGAGCAGTACTTC. It translates to CASSLTGYEQYF.

The CDR3 region is CASTNWGTSEKNTGELFF. CDR3 nucleotide sequence: TGTGCCAGCACCAACTGGGGGACTAGCGAAAAGAACACCGGGGAGCTGTTTTTT. The chain recombines TRBV12-3 or TRBV12-4 with TRBJ2-2; 10 positions agree with TRBD2. With 7 bases clipped from V and 1 base from J, the junction kept 12 bases outside the gene matches. The CDR3 length is 18 residues.

A word on this clonotype: Germline and junction disagree at one end, which may indicate a read error. The J gene is TRBJ2-3, the V gene TRBV15; tentative D call: TRBD1 (5 bases). Germline CDR1 and CDR2: LNHNV and YYDKDF (reference sequence). This CDR3 comprises 17 residues. CDR3 in DNA: TGTGCCACCATCAGAGATTGGGTCAGGGAAGGTACAGATACGCAGTATTTT. Protein sequence: CATIRDWVREGTDTQYF.

This clonotype was observed a few times. The genes are TRBV27 and TRBJ1-6, with 7 bases aligning to TRBD1. Germline CDR1 and CDR2: MNHEY and SMNVEV (reference sequence). This CDR3 contains 15 residues. J gave up 4 bases and V 4 bases, and 4 bases lay outside the gene matches. CDR3: CASSSTGVYNSPLHF. CDR3 bases: TGTGCCAGCAGTTCCACAGGGGTTTATAATTCACCCCTCCACTTT.

This rearrangement joins TRBV27 to TRBJ2-6; tentatively, D is TRBD2 (6 bases). CDR3 length: 15 residues. CDR1 and CDR2 from the germline V gene are MNHEY and SMNVEV (reference sequence). V dropped 4 bases and J dropped 2 bases, with 9 bases sitting between them. DNA of the CDR3: TGTGCCAGCAGTTCCACGGGGGCTGGGGCCAACGTCCTGACTTTC. Its translation: CASSSTGAGANVLTF. Full variable domain (missing parts from reference TRBV27 and TRBJ2-6): EAQVTQNPRYLITVTGKKLTVTCSQNMNHEYMSWYRQDPGLGLRQIYYSMNVEVTDKGDVPEGYKVSRKEKRNFPLILESPSPNQTSLYFCASSSTGAGANVLTFGAGSRLTVL.

The J gene is TRBJ2-7, the V gene TRBV25-1, with D possibly TRBD2 on 5 matching bases. Per the germline V gene, CDR1 is MGHDK and CDR2 is SYGVNS. This CDR3 is built from 14 residues. Trimming took off 3 bases at V and 0 bases at J, with 9 bases between the two ends. CDR3 bases: TGTGCCAGCAGTGACTATGGGAGCTCCTACGAGCAGTACTTC. Protein sequence: CASSDYGSSYEQYF.

This clonotype was detected many times. The chain couples TRBV20-1 to TRBJ2-7; maybe TRBD2 (6 bases). The CDR3 is 13 residues long. Germline V lookup: CDR1 DFQATT, CDR2 SNEGSKA (reference sequence). Trimming removed 6 bases at V and 2 bases at J, with 14 bases between. The CDR3 spells CSARDSETYEQYF. In nucleotides, the CDR3 is TGCAGTGCGCGGGACTCCGAAACCTACGAGCAGTACTTC.

V usage is TRBV4-3 and J usage is TRBJ2-3, with 8 bases fitting TRBD1. The CDR3 sequence is 17 residues long. The V gene end was trimmed by 3 bases and the J gene end by 2 bases; junction bases not matched to a gene: 10. The germline V gene encodes CDR1 LGHNA and CDR2 YSLEER. CDR3 protein: CASSQETGGLNTDTQYF. For the CDR3, the DNA is TGCGCCAGCAGCCAGGAAACAGGGGGACTGAACACAGATACGCAGTATTTT.

This clonotype was detected ten times or more. The genes are TRBV19 and TRBJ2-3, with 7 bases identical to TRBD1. After removal of 5 bases from V and 2 bases from J, the junction contained 10 bases not matched to a gene. The germline V gene has CDR1 LNHDA and CDR2 SQIVND (reference sequence). This CDR3 contains 16 residues. CDR3 nucleotides: TGTGCCAGTAGTGACTCGACAGGGCCAATCACAGATACGCAGTATTTT. As protein: CASSDSTGPITDTQYF.

About this clonotype: The DNA is omitted, as the CDR3 cannot be located on it reliably, and the CDR3 follows TCRdb's listing. The V call is TRBV28, the J call TRBJ2-5. The germline CDR1 and CDR2 sequences are MDHEN and SYDVKM. Counting both end residues, the CDR3 totals 13 amino acids. This CDR3 reads CASRKGFLETQYF.

This clonotype was counted many times. The chain employs TRBV4-3 and TRBJ1-1; D remains unclear. The germline gives CDR1 LGHNA, CDR2 YSLEER. V shed 0 bases and J shed 0 bases, with 11 bases lying between them. The CDR3 extends over 16 amino acids. CDR3 sequence: CASSQDWHNLNTEAFF. The CDR3 nucleotides read TGCGCCAGCAGCCAAGATTGGCACAACCTGAACACTGAAGCTTTCTTT.

This clonotype was picked up a small number of times. V gene TRBV4-3 combines with J gene TRBJ2-5, with D uncertain. V lost 0 bases and J lost 3, with 8 bases in between. CDR1 is LGHNA and CDR2 is YSLEER in the germline V gene. This CDR3 spans 14 amino acids. The CDR3 protein is CASSQDIGKETQYF. Written as DNA, the CDR3 is TGCGCCAGCAGCCAAGATATAGGGAAAGAGACCCAGTACTTC.

This clonotype was detected a few times. The rearrangement links TRBV7-3 to TRBJ2-3, with 7 nucleotides matching TRBD2. The CDR3 sequence is 16 residues long. Germline values: CDR1 SGHTA, CDR2 FQGTGA. The V segment lost 4 bases and the J segment 1 base; nucleotides outside the gene matches: 8. Here the CDR3 DNA reads TGTGCCAGCAGCTCACCAACCCTAGCGGGCACAGATACGCAGTATTTT. It is translated as CASSSPTLAGTDTQYF.